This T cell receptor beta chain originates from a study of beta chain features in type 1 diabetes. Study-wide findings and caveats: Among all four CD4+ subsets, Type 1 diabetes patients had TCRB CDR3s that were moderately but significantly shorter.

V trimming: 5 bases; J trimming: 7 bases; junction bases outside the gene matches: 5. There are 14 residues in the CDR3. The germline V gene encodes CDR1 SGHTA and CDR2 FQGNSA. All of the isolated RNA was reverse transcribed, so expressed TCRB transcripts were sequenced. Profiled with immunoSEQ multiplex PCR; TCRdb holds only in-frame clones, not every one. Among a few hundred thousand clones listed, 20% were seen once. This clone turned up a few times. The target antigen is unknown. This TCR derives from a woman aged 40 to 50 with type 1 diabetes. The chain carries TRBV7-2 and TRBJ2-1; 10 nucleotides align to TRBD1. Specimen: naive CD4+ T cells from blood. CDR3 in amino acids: CASSTEDRGNEQFF. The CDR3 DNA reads TGTGCCAGCAGCACCGAGGACAGGGGGAATGAGCAGTTCTTC.